What follows describes a single T cell receptor beta chain. The antigen it recognizes is unknown. The sample holds no much larger clone one base away, and base qualities are not on file. One collaborating source in Seattle enrolled patients during active infection and followed them longitudinally through the course of disease. Each collaborating institution followed its own protocols to collect whole blood in K2EDTA tubes. For TCRbeta analysis, collaborators shipped samples in one of three forms: frozen whole blood, isolated PBMCs, or DNA extracted from either of those sample types. TCRbeta CDR3 regions were amplified from genomic DNA by means of the immunoSEQ Assay, a bias-controlled multiplex PCR. The study's own analysis went as follows. The number of nucleated cells in each sample was estimated by amplification of reference gene primers within the assay. Sequence reads were collapsed and filtered to measure the absolute abundance of every unique TCRbeta CDR3 rearrangement. For each sample, productive Simpson clonality was calculated as the square root of Simpson's diversity index over productive rearrangements. As stored in TCRdb, this immuneACCESS dataset retains in-frame rearrangements with V and J assigned. A fraction of the clones does not appear; measured against another copy, unresolved V genes explain less than half of the discrepancy, and the remainder lacks a known reason. V and J calls and clone size are as listed in that table; D and trimming were resolved from the DNA. The sample table shows 300,000 or so clones, and just over 90% are seen once. The ten top clones hold around 2.2% of the sample.

The data were taken from a study of blood T cell repertoires in COVID-19 (dated by TCRdb to the early 2020s). About the full investigation: Samples from collaborators originated in the United States, Italy and Spain and spanned both the acute and convalescent phases of COVID-19. The material from the prospective study consisted of cDNA or gDNA derived from T cells, B-cell-depleted T cells, or PBMCs. Where HLA class I and class II types were available, the types were taken from metadata supplied by the sample provider, not from assay-based typing. Sample metadata almost always included a de-identified subject ID, COVID-19 status, age in years and sex. Deeply sampled blood TCRbeta repertoires from subjects exposed to, actively infected with, or recovered from COVID-19 were included in the dataset. Samples were obtained from the ongoing ImmuneRACE study (first 160 participants) and from some 1,200 subjects provided by 6 global collaborators. The repertoires were released in a freely available public database meant as a resource for research on the immune response to SARS-CoV-2. Beyond this particular receptor, the publication reports: How much clinical and demographic metadata was included differed by source and by participant, and the metadata was provided uncurated.

The sample consisted of peripheral blood. This sequence was found in a young woman with COVID-19, enrolled during active disease.

The bases are TGTGCCAGCAGTTACCTAGGGAGCTCCTACAATGAGCAGTTCTTC. This codes for CASSYLGSSYNEQFF. In this chain, TRBV7-3 is recombined with TRBJ2-1, and perhaps TRBD2 as D gene, on 5 matching bases. CDR1 and CDR2 are drawn from the germline V gene: SGHTA, FQGTGA. V is cut by 6 bases and J by 0 bases, and the space between the germline ends is 12 bases. The CDR3 measures 15 amino acids from cysteine to phenylalanine. Of the read, only the CDR3 DNA is kept; its 45 bases are in frame from base 1. Reference TRBV7-3 and TRBJ2-1 genes cover what lies past the CDR3, so the full variable domain is GAGVSQTPSNKVTEKGKYVELRCDPISGHTALYWYRQSLGQGPEFLIYFQGTGAADDSGLPNDRFFAVRPEGSVSTLKIQRTERGDSAVYLCASSYLGSSYNEQFFGPGTRLTVL.